This T cell receptor (beta chain) was documented in a study of blood T cells in healthy people across ages. The use of a sample-barcoded 5' primer and a J-beta primer mix characterized a second PCR of roughly 6 to 11 cycles. A single record per CDR3 protein comes from TCRdb applying MiXCR to the 5' RACE reads. Of hundreds of thousands of distinct CDR3 sequences detected, approximately 44% appear once; the ten largest clones hold around 18%. This CDR3 contains 13 residues. V gave up 6 bases and J gave up 5 bases, with 13 bases separating them. Germline V gives CDR1 SNHLY, CDR2 FYNNEI. Material for sequencing was blood. The clonotype was recovered from a man aged 55 to 69 in good health. V usage is TRBV2 and J usage is TRBJ1-2, with D possibly TRBD1 on 5 matching bases. The CDR3 here is CASRGDPAYGYTF. The CDR3 region has the DNA TGTGCCAGCAGGGGGGACCCCGCATATGGCTACACCTTC.